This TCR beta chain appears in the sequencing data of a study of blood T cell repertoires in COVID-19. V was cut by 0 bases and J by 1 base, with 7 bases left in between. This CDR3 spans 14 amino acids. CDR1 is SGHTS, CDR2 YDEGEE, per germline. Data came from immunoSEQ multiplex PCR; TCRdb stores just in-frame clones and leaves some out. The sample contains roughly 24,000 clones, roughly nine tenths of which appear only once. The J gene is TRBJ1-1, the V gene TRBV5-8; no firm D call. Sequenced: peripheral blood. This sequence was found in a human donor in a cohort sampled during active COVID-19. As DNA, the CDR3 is TGTGCCAGCAGCTTGGGGCAGTCGAACACTGAAGCTTTCTTT. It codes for CASSLGQSNTEAFF. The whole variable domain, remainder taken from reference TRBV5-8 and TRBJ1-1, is EAGVTQSPTHLIKTRGQQATLRCSPISGHTSVYWYQQALGLGLQFLLWYDEGEERNRGNFPPRFSGRQFPNYSSELNVNALELEDSALYLCASSLGQSNTEAFFGQGTRLTVV.